This T cell receptor (delta chain) was retrieved from a study of γδ T cells in repeated Plasmodium falciparum infection. Study-level background: Timepoints: baseline, immediately before selected infections, and 21 days after every infection.

This clone was detected many times. Germline-derived CDR1 and CDR2 are TSWWSYY and QGS. This CDR3 has 23 amino acids. V shed 6 bases and J 0 bases; nucleotides not matched to a gene: 30. Gammadelta T cells were flow-sorted from PBMC into Vgamma9/Vdelta2+ and Vdelta2-negative populations for bulk analysis. Sequencing covered both gamma and delta TCR chains per sample. TCRdb re-analyzed the multiplex PCR reads via CATT. The data contain tens of thousands of delta-chain clones, over 1.3% of them singletons. This receptor was taken from a pool of human donors (malaria-infected and uninfected, not separated). The chain carries TRDV1 and TRDJ1, with 8 nucleotides matching TRDD3. The sample comprised gamma-delta T cells from blood. CDR3 nucleotides: TGTGCTCTTGGTATGGGGCCAAAAGTACGGCGATCCCGTACTGGGGGGGACACCGATAAACTCATCTTT. This encodes CALGMGPKVRRSRTGGDTDKLIF.